Listed below are T cell receptor beta chains from one sample, sequenced in a study of beta chain features in type 1 diabetes. Only in-frame clones appear in the TCRdb table, and some are missing; sequencing was by immunoSEQ multiplex PCR. This table holds around 310,000 clones, approximately 11% found once. Sequencing input: naive CD4+ T cells from blood. The receptors come from a woman aged 25 to 39 in good health. Both conserved end residues are part of each CDR3. Fields, in order: D gene, J gene, V gene, clone size, CDR3 protein, CDR3 DNA. The D gene is left open where the match is weak. Size values are once, few and many counts, or a class for expanded clones, and some rows have none.

TRBD1,TRBJ2-7,TRBV27,.,CASTKGASKSYEQYF,TGTGCCAGCACCAAGGGGGCCAGTAAGTCCTACGAGCAGTACTTC
.,TRBJ2-5,TRBV6-5,few,CASRLGTTKETQYF,TGTGCCAGCAGACTCGGGACAACCAAAGAGACCCAGTACTTC
TRBD2,TRBJ2-7,TRBV9,few,CASSLTSGTTYEQYF,TGTGCCAGCAGCCTCACAAGCGGGACTACCTACGAGCAGTACTTC
TRBD2,TRBJ2-2,TRBV30,few,CAWGTSGRGNTGELFF,TGTGCCTGGGGGACTAGCGGGAGAGGGAACACCGGGGAGCTGTTTTTT
.,TRBJ2-7,TRBV29-1,few,CSVMADSYEQYF,TGCAGCGTTATGGCGGACTCCTACGAGCAGTACTTC
.,TRBJ2-5,TRBV5-8,few,CASSSIVRETQYF,TGTGCCAGCAGCTCCATAGTGCGGGAGACCCAGTACTTC
.,TRBJ1-2,TRBV14,few,CASTKGVANYGYTF,TGTGCCAGTACGAAGGGGGTCGCTAACTATGGCTACACCTTC
TRBD2,TRBJ2-7,TRBV5-6,few,CASSSQLASYEQYF,TGTGCCAGCAGCTCCCAACTAGCGTCCTACGAGCAGTACTTC
.,TRBJ2-4,TRBV9,.,CASSRGRNIQYF,TGTGCCAGCAGTCGTGGCCGAAACATTCAGTACTTC
.,TRBJ1-4,TRBV7-9,few,CASSSEGGAANEKLFF,TGTGCCAGCAGCTCGGAGGGGGGGGCGGCTAATGAAAAACTGTTTTTT
TRBD1,TRBJ2-1,TRBV11-2,.,CASSSRDRGLHEQFF,TGTGCCAGCAGCTCCCGGGACAGGGGGCTCCATGAGCAGTTCTTC
TRBD1,TRBJ2-3,TRBV30,few,CAWSRNQGATDTQYF,TGTGCCTGGAGCCGAAATCAGGGGGCCACAGATACGCAGTATTTT
TRBD2,TRBJ2-7,TRBV30,few,CAWKLAGGHEQYF,TGTGCCTGGAAGTTAGCGGGAGGCCACGAGCAGTACTTC
.,TRBJ2-7,TRBV6-5,.,CASSYGRVPLYEQYF,TGTGCCAGCAGTTACGGCCGGGTTCCTCTTTACGAGCAGTACTTC
.,TRBJ2-1,TRBV5-1,.,CASQSLTGASSYNEQFF,TGCGCCAGCCAAAGTTTGACAGGCGCAAGCTCCTACAATGAGCAGTTCTTC
TRBD2,TRBJ2-7,TRBV29-1,.,CSTTGLAGSYEQYF,TGCAGCACCACCGGACTAGCGGGCTCCTACGAGCAGTACTTC
.,TRBJ2-1,TRBV9,few,CASSVATEGVSYNEQFF,TGTGCCAGCAGCGTAGCTACCGAGGGGGTGTCCTACAATGAGCAGTTCTTC
.,TRBJ1-5,TRBV6-6,.,CASTLQDKPNQPQHF,TGTGCCAGCACTCTGCAGGACAAACCAAATCAGCCCCAGCATTTT
.,TRBJ2-1,TRBV10-3,few,CAISEVGGSGDEQFF,TGTGCCATCAGTGAAGTTGGAGGGAGTGGGGATGAGCAGTTCTTC
TRBD1,TRBJ2-5,TRBV15,.,CATSTSSGQGQETQYF,TGTGCCACCAGCACGTCGTCCGGACAGGGGCAAGAGACCCAGTACTTC
.,TRBJ1-3,TRBV6-6,.,CASRRDSSGNTIYF,TGTGCCAGCAGGAGGGATAGCTCTGGAAACACCATATATTTT
TRBD1,TRBJ2-1,TRBV28,.,CASSPARDRGGNEQFF,TGTGCCAGCAGCCCTGCCCGGGACAGGGGGGGCAATGAGCAGTTCTTC
.,TRBJ2-1,TRBV7-8,.,CASSSYFYNEQFF,TGTGCCAGCAGCTCCTATTTCTACAATGAGCAGTTCTTC
.,TRBJ2-5,TRBV5-1,.,CASSLDSRETQYF,TGCGCCAGCAGCTTGGATAGCCGAGAGACCCAGTACTTC
TRBD1,TRBJ1-3,TRBV7-9,few,CASSKGQGPGNTIYF,TGTGCCAGCAGCAAGGGACAGGGTCCTGGAAACACCATATATTTT
.,TRBJ2-1,TRBV18,few,CASSPGLAGIYNEQFF,TGTGCCAGCTCACCAGGGCTAGCCGGAATCTACAATGAGCAGTTCTTC
.,TRBJ2-7,TRBV20-1,few,CSARFSYEQYF,TGCAGTGCTAGATTCAGCTACGAGCAGTACTTC
.,TRBJ2-7,TRBV30,.,CACAPLPGDEQYF,TGTGCCTGCGCGCCCCTCCCAGGGGACGAGCAGTACTTC
TRBD2,TRBJ2-3,TRBV11-2,few,CASSYLAGISDTQYF,TGTGCCAGCAGTTACCTAGCGGGAATCTCAGATACGCAGTATTTT
TRBD2,TRBJ2-7,TRBV6-5,.,CASKAGDKYEQYF,TGTGCCAGCAAAGCGGGAGACAAATACGAGCAGTACTTC
TRBD1,TRBJ1-2,TRBV7-9,.,CAVQSGDRSFGGYTF,TGTGCCGTCCAGAGCGGGGACAGGTCATTCGGTGGCTACACCTTC
.,TRBJ1-2,TRBV5-6,.,CASSLTGSGLQGRHYGYTF,TGTGCCAGCAGCTTGACAGGTTCGGGTCTTCAAGGCCGTCACTATGGCTACACCTTC
TRBD2,TRBJ2-2,TRBV29-1,few,CSVGGTSGANTGELFF,TGCAGCGTTGGAGGGACTAGCGGGGCGAACACCGGGGAGCTGTTTTTT
.,TRBJ2-3,TRBV28,few,CASSLEVGRTDTQYF,TGTGCCAGCAGTTTAGAAGTGGGCCGGACAGATACGCAGTATTTT
TRBD2,TRBJ2-3,TRBV6-5,.,CASSAGVSTDTQYF,TGTGCCAGCAGTGCGGGAGTTAGCACAGATACGCAGTATTTT
.,TRBJ1-1,TRBV11-1,.,CASSLEAGAEAFF,TGTGCCAGCAGCTTAGAGGCGGGCGCTGAAGCTTTCTTT
TRBD2,TRBJ2-1,TRBV28,few,CASSSRLAGVRNEQFF,TGTGCCAGCAGTTCGAGACTAGCGGGAGTGAGGAATGAGCAGTTCTTC
TRBD2,TRBJ2-2,TRBV7-9,few,CASSLRSGTNTGELFF,TGTGCCAGCAGCTTACGTAGCGGGACTAACACCGGGGAGCTGTTTTTT